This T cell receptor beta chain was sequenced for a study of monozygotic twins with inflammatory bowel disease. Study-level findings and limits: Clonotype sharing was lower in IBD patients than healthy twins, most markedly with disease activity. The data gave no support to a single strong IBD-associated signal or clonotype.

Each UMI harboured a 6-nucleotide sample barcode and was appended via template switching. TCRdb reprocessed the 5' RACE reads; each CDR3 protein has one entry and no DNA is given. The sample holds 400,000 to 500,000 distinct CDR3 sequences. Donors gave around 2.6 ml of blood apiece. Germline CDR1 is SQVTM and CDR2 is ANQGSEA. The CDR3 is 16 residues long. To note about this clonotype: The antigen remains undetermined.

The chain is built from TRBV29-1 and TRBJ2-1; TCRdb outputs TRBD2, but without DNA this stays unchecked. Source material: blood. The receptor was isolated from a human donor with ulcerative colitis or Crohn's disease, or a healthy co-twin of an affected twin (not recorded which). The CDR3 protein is CSANGLAESSYNEQFF.